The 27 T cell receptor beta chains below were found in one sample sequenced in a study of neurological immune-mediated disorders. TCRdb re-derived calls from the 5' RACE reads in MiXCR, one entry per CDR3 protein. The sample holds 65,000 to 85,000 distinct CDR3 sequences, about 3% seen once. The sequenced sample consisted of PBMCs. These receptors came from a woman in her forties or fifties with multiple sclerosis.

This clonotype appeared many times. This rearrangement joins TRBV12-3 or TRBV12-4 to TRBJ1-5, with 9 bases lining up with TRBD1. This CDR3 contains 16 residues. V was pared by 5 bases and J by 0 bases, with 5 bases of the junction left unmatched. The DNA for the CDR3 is TGTGCCAGCAGTCTTACAGGGGGCACTAGCAATCAGCCCCAGCATTTT. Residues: CASSLTGGTSNQPQHF.

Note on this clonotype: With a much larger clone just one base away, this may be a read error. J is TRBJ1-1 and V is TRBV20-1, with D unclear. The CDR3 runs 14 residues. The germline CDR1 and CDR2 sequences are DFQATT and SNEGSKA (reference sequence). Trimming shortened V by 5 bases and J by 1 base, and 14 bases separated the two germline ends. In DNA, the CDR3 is TGCAGTGCTCAATCATTCGACAAGAACACTGAAGCTTTCTTT. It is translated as CSAQSFDKNTEAFF.

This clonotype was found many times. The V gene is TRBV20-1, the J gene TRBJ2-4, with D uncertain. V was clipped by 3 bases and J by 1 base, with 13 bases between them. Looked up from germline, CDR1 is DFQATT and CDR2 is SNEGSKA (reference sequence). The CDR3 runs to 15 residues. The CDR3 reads CSASLRLGAKNIQYF. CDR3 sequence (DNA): TGCAGTGCTAGTCTTCGTCTGGGGGCCAAAAACATTCAGTACTTC.

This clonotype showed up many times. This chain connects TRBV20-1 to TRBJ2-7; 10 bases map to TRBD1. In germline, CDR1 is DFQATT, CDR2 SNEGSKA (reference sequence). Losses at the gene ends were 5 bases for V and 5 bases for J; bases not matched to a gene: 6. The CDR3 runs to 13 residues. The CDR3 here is CSAFTGTGDEQYF. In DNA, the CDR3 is TGCAGTGCTTTCACCGGGACAGGGGACGAGCAGTACTTC.

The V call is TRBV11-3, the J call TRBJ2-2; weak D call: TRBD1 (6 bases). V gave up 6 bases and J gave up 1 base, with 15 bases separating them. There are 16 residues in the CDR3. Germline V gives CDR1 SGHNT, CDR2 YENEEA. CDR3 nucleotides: TGTGCCAGCAGTTCAATGCGAGGGGGGAACACCGGGGAGCTGTTTTTT. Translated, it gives CASSSMRGGNTGELFF.

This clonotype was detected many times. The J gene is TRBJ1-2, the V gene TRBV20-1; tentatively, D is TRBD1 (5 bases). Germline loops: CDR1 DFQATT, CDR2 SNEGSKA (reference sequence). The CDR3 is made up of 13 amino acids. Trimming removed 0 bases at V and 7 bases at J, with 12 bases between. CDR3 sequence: CSARDPQVRGYTF. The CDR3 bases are TGCAGTGCTAGAGATCCACAGGTTCGTGGCTACACCTTC.

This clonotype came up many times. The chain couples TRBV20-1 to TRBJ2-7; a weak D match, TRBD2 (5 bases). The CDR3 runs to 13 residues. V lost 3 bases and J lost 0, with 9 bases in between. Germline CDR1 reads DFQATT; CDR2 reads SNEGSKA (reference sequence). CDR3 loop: CSARPDFSYEQYF. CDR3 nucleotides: TGCAGTGCTAGGCCGGACTTCTCCTACGAGCAGTACTTC.

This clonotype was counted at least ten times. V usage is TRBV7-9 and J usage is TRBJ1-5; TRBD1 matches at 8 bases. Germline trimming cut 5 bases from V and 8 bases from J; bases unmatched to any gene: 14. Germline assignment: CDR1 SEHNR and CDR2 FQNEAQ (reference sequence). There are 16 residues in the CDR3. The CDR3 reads CASSPAGRQGRKPQHF. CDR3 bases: TGTGCCAGCAGCCCCGCGGGGCGACAGGGGAGGAAGCCCCAGCATTTT. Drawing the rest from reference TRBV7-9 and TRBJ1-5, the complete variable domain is DTGVSQNPRHKITKRGQNVTFRCDPISEHNRLYWYRQTLGQGPEFLTYFQNEAQLEKSRLLSDRFSAERPKGSFSTLEIQRTEQGDSAMYLCASSPAGRQGRKPQHFGDGTRLSIL.

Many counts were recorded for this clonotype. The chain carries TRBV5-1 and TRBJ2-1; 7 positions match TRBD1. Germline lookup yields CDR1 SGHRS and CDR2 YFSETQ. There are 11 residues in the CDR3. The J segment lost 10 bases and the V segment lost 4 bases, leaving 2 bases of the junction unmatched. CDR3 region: CASSMDREQFF. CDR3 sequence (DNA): TGCGCCAGCAGCATGGACAGGGAGCAGTTCTTC.

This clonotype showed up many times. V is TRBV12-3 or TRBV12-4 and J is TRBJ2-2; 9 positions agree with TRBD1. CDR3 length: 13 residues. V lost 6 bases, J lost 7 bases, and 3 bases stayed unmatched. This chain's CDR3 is CASRTGGHGELFF. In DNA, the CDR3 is TGTGCCAGCAGGACAGGGGGGCACGGGGAGCTGTTTTTT.

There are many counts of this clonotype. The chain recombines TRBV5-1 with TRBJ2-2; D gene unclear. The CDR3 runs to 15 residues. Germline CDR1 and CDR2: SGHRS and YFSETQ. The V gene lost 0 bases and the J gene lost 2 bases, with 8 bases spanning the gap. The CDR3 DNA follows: TGCGCCAGCAGCTTGGGACATCCTAACACCGGGGAGCTGTTTTTT. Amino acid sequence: CASSLGHPNTGELFF.

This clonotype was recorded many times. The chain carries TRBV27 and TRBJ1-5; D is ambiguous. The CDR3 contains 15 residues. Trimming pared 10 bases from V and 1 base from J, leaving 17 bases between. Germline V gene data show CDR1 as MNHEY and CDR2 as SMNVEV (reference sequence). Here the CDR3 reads CATRRFGGSNQPQHF. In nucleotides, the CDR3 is TGTGCCACGCGTCGTTTCGGAGGAAGCAATCAGCCCCAGCATTTT.

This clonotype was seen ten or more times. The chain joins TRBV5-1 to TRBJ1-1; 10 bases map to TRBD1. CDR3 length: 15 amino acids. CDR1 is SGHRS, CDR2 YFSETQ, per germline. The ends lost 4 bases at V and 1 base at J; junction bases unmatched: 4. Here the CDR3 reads CASSVDRGANTEAFF. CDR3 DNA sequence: TGCGCCAGCAGCGTGGACAGGGGGGCGAACACTGAAGCTTTCTTT.

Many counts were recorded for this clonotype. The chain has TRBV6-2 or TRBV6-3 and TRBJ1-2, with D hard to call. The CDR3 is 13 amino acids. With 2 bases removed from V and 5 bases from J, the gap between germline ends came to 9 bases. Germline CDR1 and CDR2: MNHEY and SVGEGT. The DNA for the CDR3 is TGTGCCAGCAGTTACCTCAGGAGTTATGGCTACACCTTC. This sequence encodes CASSYLRSYGYTF.

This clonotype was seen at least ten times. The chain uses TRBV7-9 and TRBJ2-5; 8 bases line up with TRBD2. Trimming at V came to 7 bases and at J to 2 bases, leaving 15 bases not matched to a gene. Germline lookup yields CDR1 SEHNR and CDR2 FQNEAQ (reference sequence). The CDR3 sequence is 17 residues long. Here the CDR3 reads CASTPALRGVEQETQYF. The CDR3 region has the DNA TGTGCCAGCACCCCGGCTTTGCGGGGGGTAGAACAAGAGACCCAGTACTTC.

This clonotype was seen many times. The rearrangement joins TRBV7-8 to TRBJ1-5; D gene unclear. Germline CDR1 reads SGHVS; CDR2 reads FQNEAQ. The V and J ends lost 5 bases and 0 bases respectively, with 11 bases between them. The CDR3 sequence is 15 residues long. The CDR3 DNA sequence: TGTGCCAGCAGCCTGGGAGGGAATAGCAATCAGCCCCAGCATTTT. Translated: CASSLGGNSNQPQHF.

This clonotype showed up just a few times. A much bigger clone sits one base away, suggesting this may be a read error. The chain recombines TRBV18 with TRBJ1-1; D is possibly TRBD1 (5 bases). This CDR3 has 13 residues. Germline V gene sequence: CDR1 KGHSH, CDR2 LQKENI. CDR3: CTSSPFEGRGAFF. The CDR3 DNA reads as TGTACCAGCTCACCCTTTGAGGGAAGGGGAGCTTTCTTT. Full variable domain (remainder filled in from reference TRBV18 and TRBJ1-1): NAGVMQNPRHLVRRRGQEARLRCSPMKGHSHVYWYRQLPEEGLKFMVYLQKENIIDESGMPKERFSAEFPKEGPSILRIQQVVRGDSAAYFCTSSPFEGRGAFFGQGTRLTVV.

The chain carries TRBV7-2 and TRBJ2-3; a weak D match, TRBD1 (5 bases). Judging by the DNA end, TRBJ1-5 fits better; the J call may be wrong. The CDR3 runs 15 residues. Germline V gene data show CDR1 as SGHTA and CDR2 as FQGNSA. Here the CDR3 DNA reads TGTGCCAGCAGCTCTACCGGGACTAGCACAGATACGCAGCATTTT. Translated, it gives CASSSTGTSTDTQHF.

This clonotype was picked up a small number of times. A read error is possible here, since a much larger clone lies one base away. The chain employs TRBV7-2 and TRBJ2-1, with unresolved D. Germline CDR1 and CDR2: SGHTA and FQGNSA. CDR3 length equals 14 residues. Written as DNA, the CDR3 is TGTGCCAGCAGCTTAGCCGGAGTCTACAATGCGCAGTTCTTC. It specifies CASSLAGVYNAQFF.

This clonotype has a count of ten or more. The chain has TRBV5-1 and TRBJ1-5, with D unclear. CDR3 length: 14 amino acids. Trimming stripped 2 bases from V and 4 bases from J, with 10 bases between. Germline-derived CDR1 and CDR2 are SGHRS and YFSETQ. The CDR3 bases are TGCGCCAGCAGCTTCCCGGGCGGGAATCAGCCCCAGCATTTT. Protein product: CASSFPGGNQPQHF.

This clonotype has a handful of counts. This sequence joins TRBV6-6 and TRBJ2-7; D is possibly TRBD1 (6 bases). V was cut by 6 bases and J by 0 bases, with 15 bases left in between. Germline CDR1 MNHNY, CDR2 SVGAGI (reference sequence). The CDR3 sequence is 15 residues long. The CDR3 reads CASSANRASSYEQYV. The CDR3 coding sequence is TGTGCCAGCAGCGCAAACAGGGCCAGCTCCTACGAGCAGTACGTC.

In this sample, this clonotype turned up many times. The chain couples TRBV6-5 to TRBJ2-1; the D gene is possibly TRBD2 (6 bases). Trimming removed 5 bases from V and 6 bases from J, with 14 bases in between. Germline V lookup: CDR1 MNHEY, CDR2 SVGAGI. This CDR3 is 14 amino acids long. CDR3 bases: TGTGCCAGCAGTCGGACTATTGGAGGCAATGAGCAGTTCTTC. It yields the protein CASSRTIGGNEQFF.

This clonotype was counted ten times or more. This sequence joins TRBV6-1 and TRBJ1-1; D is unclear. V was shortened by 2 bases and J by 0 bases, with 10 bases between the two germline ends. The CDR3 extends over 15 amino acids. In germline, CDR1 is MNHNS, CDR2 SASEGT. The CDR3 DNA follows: TGTGCCAGCAGTGAATATCCAGGCATGAACACTGAAGCTTTCTTT. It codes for CASSEYPGMNTEAFF.

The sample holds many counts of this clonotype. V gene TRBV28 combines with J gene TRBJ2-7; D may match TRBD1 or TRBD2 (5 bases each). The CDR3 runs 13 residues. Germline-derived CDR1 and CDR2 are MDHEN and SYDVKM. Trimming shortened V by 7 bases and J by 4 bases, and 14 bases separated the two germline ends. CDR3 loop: CASTRDPRYEQYF. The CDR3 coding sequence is TGTGCCAGCACCCGGGACCCTCGGTACGAGCAGTACTTC.

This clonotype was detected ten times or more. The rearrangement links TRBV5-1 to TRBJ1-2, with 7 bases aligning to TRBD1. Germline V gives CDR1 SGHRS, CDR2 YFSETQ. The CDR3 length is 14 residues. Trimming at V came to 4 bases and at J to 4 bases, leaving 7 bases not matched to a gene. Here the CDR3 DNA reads TGCGCCAGCAGCACCCGGGACAGCCGCTATGGCTACACCTTC. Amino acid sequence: CASSTRDSRYGYTF.

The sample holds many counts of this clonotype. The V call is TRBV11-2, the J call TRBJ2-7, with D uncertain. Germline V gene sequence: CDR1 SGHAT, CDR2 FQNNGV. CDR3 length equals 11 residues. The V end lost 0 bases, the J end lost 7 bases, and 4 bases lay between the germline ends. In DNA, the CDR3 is TGTGCCAGCAGCTTAGAGGCAGAGCAGTACTTC. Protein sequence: CASSLEAEQYF. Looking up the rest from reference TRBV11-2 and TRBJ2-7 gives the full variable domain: EAGVAQSPRYKIIEKRQSVAFWCNPISGHATLYWYQQILGQGPKLLIQFQNNGVVDDSQLPKDRFSAERLKGVDSTLKIQPAKLEDSAVYLCASSLEAEQYFGPGTRLTVT.

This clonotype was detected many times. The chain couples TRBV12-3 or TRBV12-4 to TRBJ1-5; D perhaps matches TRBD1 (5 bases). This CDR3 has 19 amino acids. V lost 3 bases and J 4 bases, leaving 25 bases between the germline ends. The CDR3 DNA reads TGTGCCAGCAGTTTTAGGCCCGGGGCTCAGGAGAGGGCAAATCAGCCCCAGCATTTT. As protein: CASSFRPGAQERANQPQHF.